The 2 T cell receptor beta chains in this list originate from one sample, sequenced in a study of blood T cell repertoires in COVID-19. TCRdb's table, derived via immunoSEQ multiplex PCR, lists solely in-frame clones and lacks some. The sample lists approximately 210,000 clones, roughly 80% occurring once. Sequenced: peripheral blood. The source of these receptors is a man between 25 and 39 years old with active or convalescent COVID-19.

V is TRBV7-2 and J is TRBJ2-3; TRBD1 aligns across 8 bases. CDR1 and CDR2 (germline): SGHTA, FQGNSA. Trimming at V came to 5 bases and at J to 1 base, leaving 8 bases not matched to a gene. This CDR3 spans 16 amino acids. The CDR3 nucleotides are TGTGCCAGCAGCCTCGACAGGGGAATCGGCACAGATACGCAGTATTTT. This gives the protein CASSLDRGIGTDTQYF.

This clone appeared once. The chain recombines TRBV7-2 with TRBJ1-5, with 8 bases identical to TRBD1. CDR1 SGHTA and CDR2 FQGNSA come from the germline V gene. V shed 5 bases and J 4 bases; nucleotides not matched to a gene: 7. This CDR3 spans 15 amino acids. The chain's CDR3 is CASSPRTGPNQPQHF. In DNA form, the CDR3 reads TGTGCCAGCAGCCCCCGGACAGGGCCTAATCAGCCCCAGCATTTT.